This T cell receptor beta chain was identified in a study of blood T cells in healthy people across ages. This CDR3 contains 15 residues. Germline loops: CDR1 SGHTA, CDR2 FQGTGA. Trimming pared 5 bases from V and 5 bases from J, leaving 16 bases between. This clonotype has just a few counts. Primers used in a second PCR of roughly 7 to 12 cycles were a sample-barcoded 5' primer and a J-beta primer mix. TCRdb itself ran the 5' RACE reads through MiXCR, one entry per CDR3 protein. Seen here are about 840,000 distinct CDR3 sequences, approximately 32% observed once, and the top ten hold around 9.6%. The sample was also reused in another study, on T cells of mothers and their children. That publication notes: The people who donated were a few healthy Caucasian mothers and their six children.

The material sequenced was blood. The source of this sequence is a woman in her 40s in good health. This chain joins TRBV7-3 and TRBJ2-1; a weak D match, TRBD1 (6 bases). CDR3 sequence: CASSESRGENNEQFF. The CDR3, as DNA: TGTGCCAGCAGCGAGAGCAGGGGAGAAAACAATGAGCAGTTCTTC. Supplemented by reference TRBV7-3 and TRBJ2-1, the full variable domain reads GAGVSQTPSNKVTEKGKYVELRCDPISGHTALYWYRQSLGQGPEFLIYFQGTGAADDSGLPNDRFFAVRPEGSVSTLKIQRTERGDSAVYLCASSESRGENNEQFFGPGTRLTVL.